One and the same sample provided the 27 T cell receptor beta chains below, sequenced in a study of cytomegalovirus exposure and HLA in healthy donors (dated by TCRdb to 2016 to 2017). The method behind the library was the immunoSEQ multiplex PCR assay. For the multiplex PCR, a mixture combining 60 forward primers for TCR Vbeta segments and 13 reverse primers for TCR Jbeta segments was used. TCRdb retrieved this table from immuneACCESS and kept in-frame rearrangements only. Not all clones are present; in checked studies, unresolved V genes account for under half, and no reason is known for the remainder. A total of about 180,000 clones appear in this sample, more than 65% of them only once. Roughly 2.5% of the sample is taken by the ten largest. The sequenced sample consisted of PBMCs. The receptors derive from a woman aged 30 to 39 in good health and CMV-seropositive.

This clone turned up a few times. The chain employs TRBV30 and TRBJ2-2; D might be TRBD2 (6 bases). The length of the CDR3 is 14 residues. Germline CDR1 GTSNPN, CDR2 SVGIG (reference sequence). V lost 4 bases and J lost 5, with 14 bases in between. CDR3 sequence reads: CAWTLSAGTGELFF. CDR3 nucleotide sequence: TGTGCCTGGACCCTCTCTGCGGGGACCGGGGAGCTGTTTTTT.

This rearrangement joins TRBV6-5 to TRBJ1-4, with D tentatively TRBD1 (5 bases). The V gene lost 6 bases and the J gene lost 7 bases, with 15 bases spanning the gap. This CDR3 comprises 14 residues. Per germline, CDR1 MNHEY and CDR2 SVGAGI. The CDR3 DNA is TGTGCCAGCAGCCGGGGGAGACTGGGTGAAAAACTGTTTTTT. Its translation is CASSRGRLGEKLFF.

Written as DNA, the CDR3 is TGTGCCAGCAGCCTTAGAGCTACAACTAATGAAAAACTGTTTTTT. Its protein is CASSLRATTNEKLFF. This chain joins TRBV7-2 and TRBJ1-4; D uncertain. The germline gives CDR1 SGHTA, CDR2 FQGNSA. This CDR3 is built from 15 residues. V was clipped by 5 bases and J by 0 bases, with 10 bases between them.

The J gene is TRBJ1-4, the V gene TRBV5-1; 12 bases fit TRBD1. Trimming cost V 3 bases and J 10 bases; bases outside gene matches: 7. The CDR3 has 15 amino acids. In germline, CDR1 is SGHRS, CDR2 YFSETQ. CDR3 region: CASSYPGTGGGKLFF. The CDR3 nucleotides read TGCGCCAGCAGCTACCCCGGGACAGGGGGCGGAAAACTGTTTTTT.

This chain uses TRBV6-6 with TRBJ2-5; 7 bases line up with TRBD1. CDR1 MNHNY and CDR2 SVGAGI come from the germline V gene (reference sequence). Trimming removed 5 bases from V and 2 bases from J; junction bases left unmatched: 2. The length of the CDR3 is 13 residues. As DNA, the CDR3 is TGTGCCAGCAGTGGGACAGTGCAAGAGACCCAGTACTTC. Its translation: CASSGTVQETQYF.

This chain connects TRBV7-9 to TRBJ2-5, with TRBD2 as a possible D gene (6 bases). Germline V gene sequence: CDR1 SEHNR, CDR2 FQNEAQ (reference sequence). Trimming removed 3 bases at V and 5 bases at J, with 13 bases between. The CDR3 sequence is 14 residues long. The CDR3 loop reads CASSFRGGLETQYF. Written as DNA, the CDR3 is TGTGCCAGCAGCTTTAGAGGAGGGTTGGAGACCCAGTACTTC.

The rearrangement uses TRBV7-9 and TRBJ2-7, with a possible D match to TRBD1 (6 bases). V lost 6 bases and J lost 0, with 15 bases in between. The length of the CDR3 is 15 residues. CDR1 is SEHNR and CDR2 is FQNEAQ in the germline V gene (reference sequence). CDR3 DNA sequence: TGTGCCAGCAGTACCGGGACATACGTCTCCTACGAGCAGTACTTC. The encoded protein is CASSTGTYVSYEQYF. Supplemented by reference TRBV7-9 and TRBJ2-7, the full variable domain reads DTGVSQNPRHKITKRGQNVTFRCDPISEHNRLYWYRQTLGQGPEFLTYFQNEAQLEKSRLLSDRFSAERPKGSFSTLEIQRTEQGDSAMYLCASSTGTYVSYEQYFGPGTRLTVT.

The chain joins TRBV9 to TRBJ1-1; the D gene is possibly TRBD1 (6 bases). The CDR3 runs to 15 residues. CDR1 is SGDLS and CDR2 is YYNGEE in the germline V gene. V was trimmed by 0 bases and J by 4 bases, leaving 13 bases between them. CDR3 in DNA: TGTGCCAGCAGCGTAGGCGAGGGGGGGGGCACTGAAGCTTTCTTT. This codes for CASSVGEGGGTEAFF.

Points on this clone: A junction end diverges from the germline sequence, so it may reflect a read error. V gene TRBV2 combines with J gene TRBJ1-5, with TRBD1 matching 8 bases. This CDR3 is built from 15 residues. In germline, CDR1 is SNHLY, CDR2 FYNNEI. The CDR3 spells CASNERTGSNQPQHF. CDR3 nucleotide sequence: TGTGCCAGCAATGAAAGGACAGGGAGCAATCAGCCCCAGCATTTT.

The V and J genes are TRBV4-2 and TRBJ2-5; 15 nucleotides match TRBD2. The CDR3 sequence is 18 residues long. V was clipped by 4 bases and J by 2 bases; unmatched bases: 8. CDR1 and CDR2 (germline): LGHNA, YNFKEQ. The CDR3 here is CASSPRTSGGARQETQYF. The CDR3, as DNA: TGTGCCAGCAGCCCTAGGACTAGCGGGGGGGCCCGGCAAGAGACCCAGTACTTC.

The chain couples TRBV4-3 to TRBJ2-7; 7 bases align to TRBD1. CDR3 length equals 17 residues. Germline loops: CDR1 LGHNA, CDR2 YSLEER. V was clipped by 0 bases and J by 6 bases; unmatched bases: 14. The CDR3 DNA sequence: TGCGCCAGCAGCCAAGATCCTGTTTCTTCGGACAGGACCGAGCAGTACTTC. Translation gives CASSQDPVSSDRTEQYF.

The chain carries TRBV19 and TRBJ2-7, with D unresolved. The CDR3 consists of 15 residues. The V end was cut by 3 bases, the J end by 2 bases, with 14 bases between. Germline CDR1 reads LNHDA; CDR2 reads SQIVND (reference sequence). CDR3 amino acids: CASSIVSVPAYEQYF. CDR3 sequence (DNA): TGTGCCAGTAGTATTGTCTCGGTACCGGCCTACGAGCAGTACTTC.

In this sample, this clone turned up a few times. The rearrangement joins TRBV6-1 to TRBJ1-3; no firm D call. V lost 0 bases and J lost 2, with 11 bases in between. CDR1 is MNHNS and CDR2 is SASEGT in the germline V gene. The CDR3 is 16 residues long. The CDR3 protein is CASSEARRIAGNTIYF. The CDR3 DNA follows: TGTGCCAGCAGTGAAGCACGCAGGATAGCTGGAAACACCATATATTTT.

The CDR3 bases are TGCGCCAGCAGTGAGAGTTCCCCGGGACACGGACCGTCCTATTCCTACAATGAGCAGTTCTTC. This codes for CASSESSPGHGPSYSYNEQFF. V usage is TRBV10-1 and J usage is TRBJ2-1, with D perhaps TRBD1 (6 bases). This CDR3 spans 21 amino acids. CDR1 is WNHNN and CDR2 is SYGVQD in the germline V gene (reference sequence). V dropped 2 bases and J dropped 1 base, with 27 bases sitting between them.

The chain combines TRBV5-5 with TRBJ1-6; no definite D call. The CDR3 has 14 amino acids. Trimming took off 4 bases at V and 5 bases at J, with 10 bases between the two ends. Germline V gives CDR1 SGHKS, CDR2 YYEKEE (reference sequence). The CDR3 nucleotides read TGTGCCAGCAGCCTTATGCGGGATAATTCACCCCTCCACTTT. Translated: CASSLMRDNSPLHF.

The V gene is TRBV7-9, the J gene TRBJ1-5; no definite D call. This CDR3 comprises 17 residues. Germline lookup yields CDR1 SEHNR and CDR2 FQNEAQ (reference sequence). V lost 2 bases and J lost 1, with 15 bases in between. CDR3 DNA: TGTGCCAGCAGCTTATCCCTCCGGGATCGGAGCAATCAGCCCCAGCATTTT. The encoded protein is CASSLSLRDRSNQPQHF.

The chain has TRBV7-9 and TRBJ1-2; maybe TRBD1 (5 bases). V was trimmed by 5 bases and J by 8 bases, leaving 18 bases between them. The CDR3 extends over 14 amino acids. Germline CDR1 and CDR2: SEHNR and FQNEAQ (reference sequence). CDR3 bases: TGTGCCAGCAGCCGAGACGCGACAGTCGGGGGCTACACCTTC. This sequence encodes CASSRDATVGGYTF.

The CDR3 protein is CASSNPPVLFF. CDR3 DNA: TGTGCCAGTAGTAACCCCCCGGTTCTGTTTTTT. This chain connects TRBV19 to TRBJ1-4; D call uncertain. Trimming removed 4 bases from V and 14 bases from J, with 11 bases in between. The CDR3 spans 11 residues. CDR1 is LNHDA and CDR2 is SQIVND in the germline V gene (reference sequence). Together with reference TRBV19 and TRBJ1-4, the CDR3 gives the full variable domain: DGGITQSPKYLFRKEGQNVTLSCEQNLNHDAMYWYRQDPGQGLRLIYYSQIVNDFQKGDIAEGYSVSREKKESFPLTVTSAQKNPTAFYLCASSNPPVLFFGSGTQLSVL.

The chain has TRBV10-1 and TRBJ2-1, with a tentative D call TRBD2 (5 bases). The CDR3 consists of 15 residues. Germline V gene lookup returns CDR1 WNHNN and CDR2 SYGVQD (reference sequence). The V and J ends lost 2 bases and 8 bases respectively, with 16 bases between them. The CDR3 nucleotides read TGCGCCAGCAGTGAGCGGCCCGGAGGAGGCCATGAGCAGTTCTTC. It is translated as CASSERPGGGHEQFF.

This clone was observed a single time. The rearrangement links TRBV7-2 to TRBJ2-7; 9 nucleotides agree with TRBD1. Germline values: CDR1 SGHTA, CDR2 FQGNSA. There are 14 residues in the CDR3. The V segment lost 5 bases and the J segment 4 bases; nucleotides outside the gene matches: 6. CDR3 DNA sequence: TGTGCCAGCAGCCGAACAGGGGGCGGATACGAGCAGTACTTC. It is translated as CASSRTGGGYEQYF.

CDR3: CASKLNRGGQETQYF. Here the CDR3 DNA reads TGCGCCAGCAAACTAAACAGGGGTGGACAAGAGACCCAGTACTTC. J is TRBJ2-5 and V is TRBV10-2; TRBD1 aligns across 7 bases. The germline V gene has CDR1 WSHSY and CDR2 SAAADI. The CDR3 is 15 amino acids. V trimming: 7 bases; J trimming: 2 bases; junction bases outside the gene matches: 10.

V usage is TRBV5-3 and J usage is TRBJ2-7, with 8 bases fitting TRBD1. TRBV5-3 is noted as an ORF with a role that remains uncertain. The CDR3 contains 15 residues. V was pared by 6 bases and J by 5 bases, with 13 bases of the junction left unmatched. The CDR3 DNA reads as TGTGCCAGAACCCAAGCCGGGACAGGTCTCCACGAGCAGTACTTC. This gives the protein CARTQAGTGLHEQYF.

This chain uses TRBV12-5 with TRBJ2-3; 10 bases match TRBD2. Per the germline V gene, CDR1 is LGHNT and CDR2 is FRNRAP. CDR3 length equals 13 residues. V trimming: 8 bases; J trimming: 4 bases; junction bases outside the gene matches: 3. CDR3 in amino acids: CASRSGGADTQYF. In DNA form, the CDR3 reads TGTGCTAGTAGGAGCGGGGGGGCAGATACGCAGTATTTT.

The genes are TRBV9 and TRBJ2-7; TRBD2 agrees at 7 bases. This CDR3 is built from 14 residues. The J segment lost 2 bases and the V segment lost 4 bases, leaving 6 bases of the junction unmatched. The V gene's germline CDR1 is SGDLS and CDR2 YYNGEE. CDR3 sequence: CASSFGTTPYEQYF. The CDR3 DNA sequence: TGTGCCAGCAGCTTCGGGACTACACCCTACGAGCAGTACTTC.

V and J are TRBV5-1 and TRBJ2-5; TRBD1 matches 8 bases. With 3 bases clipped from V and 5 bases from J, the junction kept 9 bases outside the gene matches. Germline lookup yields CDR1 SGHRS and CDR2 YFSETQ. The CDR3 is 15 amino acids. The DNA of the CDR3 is TGCGCCAGCAGCTCGTCCCTGGACAGGGTTGAGACCCAGTACTTC. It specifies CASSSSLDRVETQYF.

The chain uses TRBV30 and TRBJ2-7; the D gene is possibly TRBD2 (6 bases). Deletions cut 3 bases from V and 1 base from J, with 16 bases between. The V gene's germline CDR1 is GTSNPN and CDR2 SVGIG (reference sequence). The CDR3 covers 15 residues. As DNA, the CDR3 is TGTGCCTGGAGACTCGGTTTGGCGGGGTCCTACGAGCAGTACTTC. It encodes CAWRLGLAGSYEQYF.

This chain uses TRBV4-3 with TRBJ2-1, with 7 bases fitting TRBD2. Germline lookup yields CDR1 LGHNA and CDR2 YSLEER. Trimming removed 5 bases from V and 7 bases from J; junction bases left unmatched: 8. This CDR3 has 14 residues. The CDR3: CASSRGGGGNEQFF. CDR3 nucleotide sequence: TGCGCCAGCAGCAGGGGCGGGGGAGGTAATGAGCAGTTCTTC.